A single sample gave rise to the 31 T cell receptor beta chains below, sequenced in a study of blood T cell repertoires in COVID-19. Assay used: immunoSEQ multiplex PCR; TCRdb lists only in-frame clones, some missing. The profile shows some 260,000 clones, approximately 88% of them singletons. Sequencing was done on a sample of peripheral blood. The receptors originated from a woman in her twenties or thirties with COVID-19, enrolled during active disease.

The V call is TRBV29-1, the J call TRBJ1-1; D possibly corresponds to TRBD1 (5 bases). Trimming left V 7 bases short and J 3 bases short, with 12 bases between. The CDR3 totals 12 residues. Germline CDR1 is SQVTM and CDR2 is ANQGSEA. The CDR3 spells CSGGGAYTEAFF. Here the CDR3 DNA reads TGCAGCGGTGGAGGGGCGTACACTGAAGCTTTCTTT.

The CDR3 coding sequence is TGTGCCAGCAGCGGACAGTCTGAGACCGGGGAGCTGTTTTTT. This translates into CASSGQSETGELFF. The gene calls are TRBV3-1 (or the pseudogene TRBV3-2) and TRBJ2-2; maybe TRBD1 (6 bases). The CDR3 contains 14 residues. Looked up from germline, CDR1 is LGHDT and CDR2 is YNNKEL (reference sequence). V lost 5 bases and J lost 5, with 12 bases in between.

This chain links TRBV7-2 with TRBJ2-5; weak D call: TRBD2 (6 bases). This CDR3 is 15 amino acids long. Per germline, CDR1 SGHTA and CDR2 FQGNSA. Trimming removed 5 bases from V and 5 bases from J, with 18 bases in between. For the CDR3, the DNA is TGTGCCAGCAGCCCCCGTGCAGCCCGGGAGGAGACCCAGTACTTC. Translating gives CASSPRAAREETQYF.

The chain has TRBV7-8 and TRBJ2-5, with a tentative D call TRBD1 (6 bases). The V end was cut by 3 bases, the J end by 3 bases, with 14 bases between. The CDR3 runs to 15 residues. Germline assignment: CDR1 SGHVS and CDR2 FQNEAQ. The CDR3 sequence: CASSFQGGSEETQYF. CDR3 in DNA: TGTGCCAGCAGCTTCCAAGGGGGATCGGAAGAGACCCAGTACTTC.

The chain links TRBV5-1 to TRBJ2-1, with TRBD2 matching over 10 bases. The ends lost 5 bases at V and 2 bases at J; junction bases unmatched: 10. The CDR3 is made up of 17 amino acids. The germline V gene has CDR1 SGHRS and CDR2 YFSETQ. The DNA for the CDR3 is TGCGCCAGCAGTCCACGACTAAGCGGGGGGGCCTACAATGAGCAGTTCTTC. Translation: CASSPRLSGGAYNEQFF.

The chain is built from TRBV24-1 and TRBJ1-5, with D uncertain. CDR1 is KGHDR, CDR2 SFDVKD, per germline. V lost 1 base and J lost 9, with 9 bases in between. This CDR3 has 13 amino acids. The DNA for the CDR3 is TGTGCCACCAGTGATTTTCGCGGGTGGCCCCAGCATTTT. The encoded protein is CATSDFRGWPQHF.

The genes are TRBV25-1 and TRBJ1-2; TRBD1 aligns across 9 bases. Germline trimming cut 1 base from V and 6 bases from J; bases unmatched to any gene: 9. CDR1 is MGHDK and CDR2 is SYGVNS in the germline V gene. CDR3 length: 16 amino acids. The CDR3 bases are TGTGCCAGCAGTGAATGGGGGGACAGGGAAGACCATGGCTACACCTTC. Protein product: CASSEWGDREDHGYTF.

This chain joins TRBV5-1 and TRBJ1-1, with D possibly being TRBD1 (5 bases). The germline gives CDR1 SGHRS, CDR2 YFSETQ. Trimming removed 0 bases from V and 1 base from J, with 10 bases in between. The CDR3 loop spans 15 amino acids. The CDR3 DNA sequence: TGCGCCAGCAGCTTGGGACCTACAGGGAACACTGAAGCTTTCTTT. It translates to CASSLGPTGNTEAFF.

J is TRBJ2-1 and V is TRBV9; 10 bases align to TRBD2. This CDR3 has 15 residues. The germline CDR1 and CDR2 sequences are SGDLS and YYNGEE. The junction had 3 bases not matched to a gene; V was cut back by 3 bases and J by 3 bases. The CDR3 nucleotides read TGTGCCAGCAGCGCCGGACTAGCGGTCTACAATGAGCAGTTCTTC. This codes for CASSAGLAVYNEQFF.

A single count supports this clone. The J gene is TRBJ2-1, the V gene TRBV7-6, with a possible D match to TRBD2 (6 bases). The ends were cut back, 4 bases at V and 6 bases at J, with 28 bases in the middle. Germline lookup yields CDR1 SGHVS and CDR2 FNYEAQ. The CDR3 is 19 amino acids. CDR3 sequence (DNA): TGTGCCAGCAGCTCCACGACCAGGGTAGCGGACCGCCGGGGCAATGAGCAGTTCTTC. Translated, it gives CASSSTTRVADRRGNEQFF.

The chain combines TRBV21-1 with TRBJ1-5; the table's D call TRBD1 went unverified against the DNA. TRBV21-1 represents a pseudogene. The CDR3 totals 16 residues. In DNA form, the CDR3 reads TGTGCCAGCCCCTCCCGGGACAGGTGGAGCAATCAGCCCCAGCATTTT. This translates into CASPSRDRWSNQPQHF.

This chain's CDR3 is CASSLGLQAFF. CDR3 DNA sequence: TGTGCCAGCAGCCTGGGACTCCAAGCTTTCTTT. The gene calls are TRBV6-2 or TRBV6-3 and TRBJ1-1, with D tentatively TRBD1 (5 bases). Trimming stripped 6 bases from V and 9 bases from J, with 11 bases between. CDR1 is MNHEY, CDR2 SVGEGT, per germline. The CDR3 totals 11 residues.

This chain connects TRBV5-4 to TRBJ2-3; D is uncertain. The CDR3 has 14 residues. Per the germline V gene, CDR1 is SGHNT and CDR2 is YYREEE (reference sequence). The ends were cut back, 4 bases at V and 3 bases at J, with 12 bases in the middle. The CDR3, as DNA: TGTGCCAGCAGCCCTCCGACGCGGACAGATACGCAGTATTTT. Translated: CASSPPTRTDTQYF.

The chain uses TRBV5-5 and TRBJ1-4; 8 bases match TRBD1. The CDR3 contains 15 residues. V shed 4 bases and J 6 bases; nucleotides not matched to a gene: 8. Germline V gene sequence: CDR1 SGHKS, CDR2 YYEKEE (reference sequence). CDR3 loop: CASSTLTGGDEKLFF. The CDR3, as DNA: TGTGCCAGCAGCACCTTAACAGGGGGAGATGAAAAACTGTTTTTT. The full variable domain, its missing parts supplied by reference TRBV5-5 and TRBJ1-4, is DAGVTQSPTHLIKTRGQQVTLRCSPISGHKSVSWYQQVLGQGPQFIFQYYEKEERGRGNFPDRFSARQFPNYSSELNVNALLLGDSALYLCASSTLTGGDEKLFFGSGTQLSVL.

CDR3 amino acids: CASTTGDRGRIEQFF. The DNA for the CDR3 is TGTGCCAGTACAACAGGAGACAGGGGGCGGATTGAGCAGTTCTTC. The chain uses TRBV19 and TRBJ2-1; TRBD1 aligns across 10 bases. Germline loops: CDR1 LNHDA, CDR2 SQIVND (reference sequence). This CDR3 is built from 15 residues. Unmatched junction bases numbered 12, after V lost 7 bases and J lost 9 bases.

Only one count was recorded for this clone. The V call is TRBV4-1, the J call TRBJ2-2; D perhaps matches TRBD1 (8 bases). The germline V and J ends were trimmed by 0 bases and 6 bases, with 23 bases remaining between them. CDR3 length equals 19 residues. Per germline, CDR1 MGHRA and CDR2 YSYEKL. CDR3 in amino acids: CASSQEARNRGRVAGELFF. For the CDR3, the DNA is TGCGCCAGCAGCCAAGAAGCAAGGAACAGGGGGAGGGTTGCCGGGGAGCTGTTTTTT.

The V call is TRBV7-9, the J call TRBJ2-1, with unresolved D. V lost 5 bases to trimming and J lost 8 bases, with 7 bases between them. The germline V gene encodes CDR1 SEHNR and CDR2 FQNEAQ (reference sequence). This CDR3 has 11 amino acids. The CDR3 is CASSPQDEQFF. CDR3 bases: TGTGCCAGCAGCCCCCAGGATGAGCAGTTCTTC.

This sequence joins TRBV10-3 and TRBJ1-4; D remains ambiguous. Germline V gene data show CDR1 as ENHRY and CDR2 as SYGVKD. This CDR3 region has 14 residues. Trimming took off 0 bases at V and 8 bases at J, with 10 bases between the two ends. The CDR3 loop is CAISESSGGEKLFF. CDR3 in DNA: TGTGCCATCAGTGAGTCGTCTGGCGGGGAAAAACTGTTTTTT.

This rearrangement joins TRBV18 to TRBJ1-4, with D possibly TRBD1 on 5 matching bases. Trimming cost V 3 bases and J 8 bases, with 16 bases left between them. From germline, CDR1 is KGHSH and CDR2 LQKENI. The CDR3 loop spans 15 amino acids. CDR3 DNA sequence: TGTGCCAGCTCACCGGGGAGCGGGGGAGGCGAAAAACTGTTTTTT. Translated: CASSPGSGGGEKLFF.

The chain carries TRBV6-6 and TRBJ1-2, with D possibly matching TRBD1 (6 bases). There are 13 residues in the CDR3. CDR1 is MNHNY and CDR2 is SVGAGI in the germline V gene (reference sequence). Trimming removed 5 bases at V and 8 bases at J, with 15 bases between. For the CDR3, the DNA is TGTGCCAGCAGTGTACCAGGGGATTACGGCTACACCTTC. This gives the protein CASSVPGDYGYTF.

The chain uses TRBV2 and TRBJ2-7; maybe TRBD2 (5 bases). Germline V gene data show CDR1 as SNHLY and CDR2 as FYNNEI. V was pared by 3 bases and J by 1 base, with 10 bases between. The CDR3 sequence is 14 residues long. The CDR3 is CASSDGEWSYEQYF. The CDR3 coding sequence is TGTGCCAGCAGTGACGGGGAGTGGTCCTACGAGCAGTACTTC. Based on the CDR3 plus reference TRBV2 and TRBJ2-7, the full variable domain is EPEVTQTPSHQVTQMGQEVILRCVPISNHLYFYWYRQILGQKVEFLVSFYNNEISEKSEIFDDQFSVERPDGSNFTLKIRSTKLEDSAMYFCASSDGEWSYEQYFGPGTRLTVT.

The V call is TRBV9, the J call TRBJ2-7, with D possibly matching TRBD2 (6 bases). The V and J ends lost 4 bases and 4 bases respectively, with 12 bases between them. Germline lookup yields CDR1 SGDLS and CDR2 YYNGEE. This CDR3 is built from 13 residues. The CDR3 region is CASSSGGAYEQYF. For the CDR3, the DNA is TGTGCCAGCAGCTCAGGAGGGGCTTACGAGCAGTACTTC.

This chain uses TRBV10-2 with TRBJ2-3; 10 bases are a match to TRBD2. Germline assignment: CDR1 WSHSY and CDR2 SAAADI. This CDR3 comprises 15 residues. V lost 5 bases and J lost 4; bases outside the gene matches: 6. The CDR3 protein is CASSIAGGGADTQYF. The CDR3 coding sequence is TGCGCCAGCAGTATAGCGGGAGGCGGGGCAGATACGCAGTATTTT.

The rearrangement uses TRBV7-6 and TRBJ1-2; no definite D call. From germline, CDR1 is SGHVS and CDR2 FNYEAQ. The CDR3 has 15 residues. Trimming stripped 6 bases from V and 8 bases from J, with 22 bases between. For the CDR3, the DNA is TGTGCCAGCAGTCCCACGAAGGGCCGAGGGCGGGGCTACACCTTC. Translating it yields CASSPTKGRGRGYTF.

CDR3 in DNA: TGTGCCAGCAGCTATGGGGCGACTAGCGGGAGGGTTTATGAGCAGTTCTTC. Its protein product is CASSYGATSGRVYEQFF. The J gene is TRBJ2-1, the V gene TRBV5-4; 14 bases are a match to TRBD2. The CDR3 totals 17 residues. In germline, CDR1 is SGHNT, CDR2 YYREEE (reference sequence). Trimming took 3 bases from V and 8 from J; bases not matched to a gene: 10.

This chain connects TRBV4-3 to TRBJ2-5, with D tentatively TRBD2 (6 bases). Trimming removed 4 bases from V and 5 bases from J, with 23 bases in between. Germline V gives CDR1 LGHNA, CDR2 YSLEER. The CDR3 totals 17 residues. The DNA for the CDR3 is TGCGCCAGCAGCCCAGGCGCCGGGCAGGGAGGTTTGGAGACCCAGTACTTC. This codes for CASSPGAGQGGLETQYF.

The rearrangement joins TRBV7-2 to TRBJ2-5; 11 positions agree with TRBD2. This CDR3 is built from 16 residues. The germline V gene has CDR1 SGHTA and CDR2 FQGNSA. After removal of 5 bases from V and 4 bases from J, the junction contained 9 bases not matched to a gene. CDR3 in amino acids: CASSPTRLAGGETQYF. In DNA, the CDR3 is TGTGCCAGCAGCCCCACCCGGCTAGCGGGGGGAGAGACCCAGTACTTC.

CDR3: CSASTGREGNQPQHF. The CDR3, as DNA: TGCAGTGCTAGTACAGGGAGGGAGGGCAATCAGCCCCAGCATTTT. The chain carries TRBV20-1 and TRBJ1-5; weak D call: TRBD1 (6 bases). V was clipped by 3 bases and J by 2 bases, with 14 bases between them. Germline V gives CDR1 DFQATT, CDR2 SNEGSKA (reference sequence). The CDR3 is 15 residues long.

The chain has TRBV2 and TRBJ2-1, with 8 bases lining up with TRBD1. The germline V gene has CDR1 SNHLY and CDR2 FYNNEI. This CDR3 spans 13 amino acids. After removal of 6 bases from V and 9 bases from J, the junction contained 7 bases not matched to a gene. The CDR3 DNA follows: TGTGCCAGCAGAGCCGACAGGGGAGGTGAGCAGTTCTTC. This gives the protein CASRADRGGEQFF. The variable domain in full, with the rest retrieved from reference TRBV2 and TRBJ2-1, is EPEVTQTPSHQVTQMGQEVILRCVPISNHLYFYWYRQILGQKVEFLVSFYNNEISEKSEIFDDQFSVERPDGSNFTLKIRSTKLEDSAMYFCASRADRGGEQFFGPGTRLTVL.

The gene calls are TRBV6-5 and TRBJ2-1; D might be TRBD2 (5 bases). Germline V lookup: CDR1 MNHEY, CDR2 SVGAGI. Trimming shortened V by 5 bases and J by 11 bases, and 19 bases separated the two germline ends. The CDR3 has 14 residues. In DNA, the CDR3 is TGTGCCAGCAGTAGGACTCCCGAGATAGCAAAGCAGTTCTTC. Encoded protein: CASSRTPEIAKQFF.

V is TRBV5-1 and J is TRBJ2-1, with D unclear. V was shortened by 4 bases and J by 1 base, with 12 bases between the two germline ends. The CDR3 runs 15 residues. CDR1 SGHRS and CDR2 YFSETQ come from the germline V gene. The CDR3 protein is CASSPGGQSYNEQFF. DNA for the CDR3: TGCGCCAGCAGCCCTGGTGGGCAATCCTACAATGAGCAGTTCTTC.